The sequence of this TCR beta chain was determined in a study of cytomegalovirus exposure and HLA in healthy donors. About this clone: What it binds is unknown.

Germline V gives CDR1 MNHEY, CDR2 SMNVEV (reference sequence). V lost 5 bases and J lost 4; bases outside the gene matches: 10. This CDR3 is built from 17 residues. Data came from immunoSEQ multiplex PCR; TCRdb stores just in-frame clones and leaves some out. The data contain 90,000 to 120,000 clones, approximately 94% of them singletons. Study results and caveats: In the 95 to 150 validation repertoires, a later analysis found that first-cohort TCR clusters tended to co-occur.

The sequenced material came from PBMCs. This clonotype originated in a woman under 30 in good health and CMV-seronegative. The V and J genes are TRBV27 and TRBJ2-1; TRBD2 agrees at 11 bases. This CDR3 reads CASSLGSGGGIYNEQFF. In DNA form, the CDR3 reads TGTGCCAGCAGTCTTGGTAGCGGGGGGGGGATATACAATGAGCAGTTCTTC.